Shown below are 2 T cell receptor beta chains from a single sample sequenced in a study of cytomegalovirus exposure and HLA in healthy donors. PCR was performed using 60 Vbeta and 13 Jbeta primers. Assay used: immunoSEQ multiplex PCR; TCRdb lists only in-frame clones, some missing. The table has around 160,000 clones, roughly four fifths seen once. The sequenced sample consisted of PBMCs. The receptor set was obtained from a middle-aged man in good health and CMV-seropositive.

The chain links TRBV28 to TRBJ2-4; no clear D gene. The CDR3 consists of 13 residues. The germline V gene has CDR1 MDHEN and CDR2 SYDVKM. Trimming stripped 10 bases from V and 6 bases from J, with 16 bases between. The CDR3 reads CATLSSSGNIQYF. In nucleotides, the CDR3 is TGTGCCACCCTTAGCAGTTCTGGAAACATTCAGTACTTC.

The V and J genes are TRBV7-9 and TRBJ2-5, with a possible D match to TRBD2 (5 bases). The last part of the DNA fits TRBJ2-7 better; the J call may be wrong. Germline V lookup: CDR1 SEHNR, CDR2 FQNEAQ (reference sequence). This CDR3 region has 12 residues. The CDR3 DNA sequence: TGTGCCAGCAGTCACGGGGTATACGAGCAGTACTTC. Translating gives CASSHGVYEQYF.